These T cell receptor beta chains were read from a single sample in a study of blood T cell repertoires in COVID-19. Using immunoSEQ multiplex PCR, the repertoire was profiled, and TCRdb retains in-frame clones only, with some absent. This table has approximately 270,000 clones, approximately 91% appearing once. Sequenced input: peripheral blood. Receptors originate from a man aged 50 to 59 with acute or convalescent COVID-19. CDR3s include the opening cysteine and the closing phenylalanine or tryptophan. A D gene is named only where the DNA matches it firmly. Only some rows state a clone size, as once, few, many or a class for expanded clones.

D gene	J gene	clone size	V gene	CDR3 protein	CDR3 DNA
TRBD1	TRBJ2-5	NA	TRBV4-1	CASSQPWTGPETQYF	TGCGCCAGCAGCCAACCCTGGACAGGGCCAGAGACCCAGTACTTC
NA	TRBJ1-5	NA	TRBV6-2/TRBV6-3	CASSYPAGKLEGPQHF	TGTGCCAGCAGTTACCCGGCGGGGAAGCTGGAAGGGCCCCAGCATTTT
NA	TRBJ2-1	NA	TRBV9	CASSPQVGSISYNEQFF	TGTGCCAGCAGCCCTCAGGTCGGCTCGATCTCCTACAATGAGCAGTTCTTC
TRBD1	TRBJ1-6	NA	TRBV6-6	CASIKFWGDSNSPLHF	TGTGCCAGCATTAAATTTTGGGGGGACAGCAATTCACCCCTCCACTTT
TRBD2	TRBJ2-3	NA	TRBV27	CASSLLAGAISTDTQYF	TGTGCCAGCAGTCTCCTAGCGGGGGCCATCAGCACAGATACGCAGTATTTT
TRBD2	TRBJ2-5	NA	TRBV11-3	CASSLAGGKETQYF	TGTGCCAGCAGCCTAGCGGGGGGAAAAGAGACCCAGTACTTC
NA	TRBJ2-2	NA	TRBV5-1	CASSPGGLAGVLTGELFF	TGCGCCAGCAGCCCCGGGGGCCTTGCGGGGGTCTTAACCGGGGAGCTGTTTTTT
NA	TRBJ2-3	NA	TRBV3-1/TRBV3-2	CASSQDSLTDTQYF	TGTGCCAGCAGCCAAGACTCTCTCACAGATACGCAGTATTTT
NA	TRBJ1-4	once	TRBV21-1	CASSGRKRRGNEKLFF	TGTGCCAGCAGCGGTCGAAAACGGAGGGGTAACGAAAAACTGTTTTTT
NA	TRBJ1-1	NA	TRBV18	CASSPPRAGLMNTEAFF	TGTGCCAGCTCGCCCCCGAGGGCGGGACTCATGAACACTGAAGCTTTCTTT
TRBD1	TRBJ1-2	NA	TRBV7-6	CASSLGQGGYYGYTF	TGTGCCAGCAGCCTGGGACAGGGAGGCTACTATGGCTACACCTTC
NA	TRBJ1-2	NA	TRBV7-3	CASSPDMGYGYTF	TGTGCCAGCAGCCCCGACATGGGCTATGGCTACACCTTC
NA	TRBJ2-3	few	TRBV7-9	CASSPPFRTGDTQYF	TGTGCCAGCAGCCCCCCTTTCAGGACTGGAGATACGCAGTATTTT
NA	TRBJ2-3	NA	TRBV3-1/TRBV3-2	CASSQEAGGDTQYF	TGTGCCAGCAGCCAAGAAGCAGGTGGGGATACGCAGTATTTT
TRBD2	TRBJ2-5	once	TRBV5-8	CASSLVSGGGETQYF	TGTGCCAGCAGCTTGGTTAGCGGGGGAGGCGAGACCCAGTACTTC
TRBD1	TRBJ1-1	NA	TRBV5-1	CASSTGTVNTEAFF	TGCGCCAGCAGCACGGGGACAGTGAACACTGAAGCTTTCTTT
TRBD1	TRBJ1-2	NA	TRBV12-3/TRBV12-4	CASSLDRGSGYTF	TGTGCCAGCAGTCTTGACAGGGGCAGCGGCTACACCTTC
NA	TRBJ1-5	NA	TRBV5-1	CASSLGGQNNQPQHF	TGCGCCAGCAGCTTGGGAGGACAGAACAATCAGCCCCAGCATTTT
NA	TRBJ1-2	once	TRBV6-5	CASSLKAGAGYGYTF	TGTGCCAGCAGCCTCAAAGCAGGGGCGGGCTATGGCTACACCTTC
TRBD1	TRBJ2-1	few	TRBV12-5	CASGLPQGSKNEQFF	TGTGCTAGTGGTTTGCCACAGGGGTCAAAGAATGAGCAGTTCTTC
NA	TRBJ1-2	NA	TRBV30	CAWSHGRQDYGYTF	TGTGCCTGGAGTCACGGTAGGCAGGACTATGGCTACACCTTC
NA	TRBJ1-5	NA	TRBV4-2	CASSQESRDTRQHF	TGTGCCAGCAGCCAAGAGAGTAGGGACACCCGACAGCATTTT
TRBD1	TRBJ1-2	NA	TRBV29-1	CSVEDWTGIGYGYTF	TGCAGCGTTGAAGACTGGACAGGGATTGGCTATGGCTACACCTTC
NA	TRBJ2-7	once	TRBV7-2	CASSHLGDSYEQYF	TGTGCCAGCAGCCACCTAGGGGATTCCTACGAGCAGTACTTC
NA	TRBJ1-1	NA	TRBV11-3	CASSPGRGGLNTEAFF	TGTGCCAGCAGCCCCGGTAGGGGGGGGCTGAACACTGAAGCTTTCTTT
TRBD1	TRBJ2-7	NA	TRBV5-6	CASSLIGQGSEQYF	TGTGCCAGCAGTTTAATCGGACAGGGCTCCGAGCAGTACTTC
TRBD1	TRBJ1-5	NA	TRBV27	CASSLQGAQPQHF	TGTGCCAGCAGTTTACAGGGGGCGCAGCCCCAGCATTTT
NA	TRBJ2-1	few	TRBV5-1	CASSRDFSYNEQFF	TGCGCCAGCAGCCGGGACTTCTCCTACAATGAGCAGTTCTTC
TRBD1	TRBJ2-6	NA	TRBV3-1/TRBV3-2	CASSQGTGSNVLTF	TGTGCCAGCAGCCAAGGGACAGGGTCCAACGTCCTGACTTTC
NA	TRBJ2-1	few	TRBV2	CASQGYNEQFF	TGTGCCAGCCAGGGGTACAATGAGCAGTTCTTC
TRBD1	TRBJ1-1	NA	TRBV4-2	CASSQATGRTEAFF	TGTGCCAGCAGCCAAGCGACAGGGCGGACTGAAGCTTTCTTT
TRBD1	TRBJ2-7	NA	TRBV5-6	CASSPDRASYEQYF	TGTGCCAGCAGCCCGGACAGGGCGTCCTACGAGCAGTACTTC
TRBD1	TRBJ1-2	NA	TRBV7-9	CASSLGGQAYGYTF	TGTGCCAGCAGCTTAGGGGGACAGGCCTATGGCTACACCTTC
NA	TRBJ2-7	NA	TRBV29-1	CSVEEARQANYEQYF	TGCAGCGTTGAAGAGGCTAGACAGGCTAACTACGAGCAGTACTTC
NA	TRBJ2-5	NA	TRBV30	CAWTPTRRGTQYF	TGTGCCTGGACCCCAACACGGAGGGGGACCCAGTACTTC
NA	TRBJ1-5	NA	TRBV9	CASSRTAGDNQPQHF	TGTGCCAGCAGCAGGACAGCAGGGGACAATCAGCCCCAGCATTTT
TRBD1	TRBJ2-3	NA	TRBV10-1	CASSPRGTGQGTDTQYF	TGCGCCAGCAGTCCCCGCGGAACGGGACAGGGCACAGATACGCAGTATTTT
NA	TRBJ2-5	NA	TRBV18	CASSGTGGHGFETQYF	TGTGCCAGCTCAGGTACTGGGGGACACGGATTTGAGACCCAGTACTTC
TRBD1	TRBJ1-4	NA	TRBV5-6	CASTRTGQGMKLFF	TGTGCCAGCACCCGCACGGGACAGGGGATGAAACTGTTTTTT
TRBD1	TRBJ1-6	NA	TRBV3-1/TRBV3-2	CASSQIWGGTGNSPLHF	TGTGCCAGCAGCCAGATCTGGGGGGGGACAGGGAATTCACCCCTCCACTTT
NA	TRBJ1-5	NA	TRBV15	CATSRDGSGAGAVEPQHF	TGTGCCACCAGCAGAGATGGGTCAGGGGCCGGGGCTGTGGAGCCCCAGCATTTT